A selection of T cell receptor beta chains follows, all from one sample in a study of shared clonotypes between healthy human individuals. The protocol was immunoSEQ multiplex PCR, while the TCRdb copy is restricted to in-frame clones and leaves out a portion. The sample records hundreds of thousands of clones, around 74% being singletons. Sequenced material: memory CD4+ T cells sorted from blood. The origin of the receptors is a woman in her thirties in good health. CDR3s include the opening cysteine and the closing phenylalanine or tryptophan. The D gene is left open where the match is weak. Clone size appears in some rows only: once, few, many, or a class for an expanded clone.

d_gene,abundance,j_gene,v_gene,CDR3aa,CDR3nt
NA,NA,TRBJ2-7,TRBV6-1,CATTGLLGEQYF,TGTGCCACTACAGGGTTGTTGGGCGAGCAGTACTTC
NA,NA,TRBJ2-1,TRBV28,CASSFLEAGNEQFF,TGTGCCAGCAGTTTCCTGGAGGCGGGTAATGAGCAGTTCTTC
TRBD1,NA,TRBJ2-7,TRBV28,CASRGTGGSYEQYF,TGTGCCTCTCGCGGGACAGGGGGTTCCTACGAGCAGTACTTC
TRBD1,few,TRBJ1-5,TRBV6-5,CASSSGQGLYQPQHF,TGTGCCAGCAGTTCGGGACAGGGATTGTATCAGCCCCAGCATTTT
NA,NA,TRBJ1-3,TRBV5-1,CASSPGTLIGNTIYF,TGCGCCAGCAGCCCCGGGACACTTATTGGAAACACCATATATTTT
NA,NA,TRBJ2-3,TRBV7-2,CASSFTQTDTQYF,TGTGCCAGCAGCTTCACACAAACAGATACGCAGTATTTT
TRBD1,NA,TRBJ2-5,TRBV28,CASSSYRGLETQYF,TGTGCCAGCAGTTCGTACAGGGGGCTGGAGACCCAGTACTTC
TRBD2,NA,TRBJ2-3,TRBV16,CASSLAGVRGDTQYF,TGTGCCAGCAGCCTAGCGGGAGTGCGTGGAGATACGCAGTATTTT
NA,NA,TRBJ1-4,TRBV18,CASSPTTTNEKLFF,TGTGCCAGCTCACCTACGACAACTAATGAAAAACTGTTTTTT
NA,NA,TRBJ1-5,TRBV2,CASSEEQTSNQPQHF,TGTGCCAGCAGTGAAGAGCAGACTAGCAATCAGCCCCAGCATTTT
NA,NA,TRBJ1-5,TRBV30,CAWSAMGGGQPQHF,TGTGCCTGGAGTGCTATGGGTGGGGGTCAGCCCCAGCATTTT
NA,NA,TRBJ2-2,TRBV5-4,CASSFDPSGETGELFF,TGTGCCAGCAGCTTCGACCCCAGCGGAGAGACCGGGGAGCTGTTTTTT
TRBD1,NA,TRBJ1-1,TRBV6-1,CASSPGGTGRAFF,TGTGCCAGCAGTCCAGGGGGAACAGGCAGAGCTTTCTTT
TRBD1,NA,TRBJ1-5,TRBV19,CASSRTGESGQPQHF,TGTGCCAGTAGTCGAACAGGGGAGTCAGGTCAGCCCCAGCATTTT
NA,NA,TRBJ1-5,TRBV19,CASSIQQTISNQPQHF,TGTGCCAGTAGTATACAACAGACAATTAGCAATCAGCCCCAGCATTTT
TRBD2,NA,TRBJ2-1,TRBV28,CASSQGGLGVNEQFF,TGTGCCAGCAGTCAAGGGGGACTAGGCGTAAATGAGCAGTTCTTC
NA,NA,TRBJ2-1,TRBV19,CASSISVNPDNEQFF,TGTGCCAGTAGTATATCGGTGAACCCGGACAATGAGCAGTTCTTC
NA,NA,TRBJ1-5,TRBV19,CASSIDFTTANQPQHF,TGTGCCAGTAGTATAGATTTCACGACAGCTAATCAGCCCCAGCATTTT
TRBD1,once,TRBJ1-1,TRBV7-9,CASNSRGQMNTEAFF,TGTGCCAGCAACTCCAGGGGACAGATGAACACTGAAGCTTTCTTT
NA,few,TRBJ1-1,TRBV19,CASSIVWSGPNTEAFF,TGTGCCAGTAGTATAGTTTGGTCGGGCCCGAACACTGAAGCTTTCTTT
NA,NA,TRBJ2-1,TRBV2,CASSVEGKTYNEQFF,TGTGCCAGCAGTGTGGAGGGTAAGACCTACAATGAGCAGTTCTTC
TRBD2,NA,TRBJ2-1,TRBV5-1,CASRTAGGYNEQFF,TGCGCCAGCAGAACAGCGGGGGGATACAATGAGCAGTTCTTC
NA,NA,TRBJ2-7,TRBV28,CASWDGSSYEQYF,TGTGCCAGCTGGGACGGGAGCTCCTACGAGCAGTACTTC
NA,NA,TRBJ2-2,TRBV4-2,CASSQEQDWELFF,TGTGCCAGCAGCCAAGAACAAGATTGGGAGCTGTTTTTT
NA,NA,TRBJ2-3,TRBV2,CASSAVHNTDTQYF,TGTGCCAGCAGTGCGGTACACAACACAGATACGCAGTATTTT
TRBD1,few,TRBJ1-1,TRBV4-1,CASSQLTGKNTEAFF,TGCGCCAGCAGCCAGCTGACAGGGAAGAACACTGAAGCTTTCTTT
TRBD1,NA,TRBJ2-1,TRBV2,CASSEAGQPRKFF,TGTGCCAGCAGTGAAGCGGGACAGCCGAGAAAGTTCTTC
TRBD1,NA,TRBJ1-5,TRBV18,CASSTGDDQPQHF,TGTGCCAGCTCAACAGGGGATGATCAGCCCCAGCATTTT
TRBD2,NA,TRBJ2-1,TRBV30,CALKALAGVYNEQFF,TGTGCCCTGAAGGCTCTAGCGGGAGTCTACAATGAGCAGTTCTTC
TRBD2,NA,TRBJ2-1,TRBV14,CASSQDGTSGSYNEQFF,TGTGCCAGCAGCCAAGATGGGACTAGCGGGAGCTACAATGAGCAGTTCTTC
NA,NA,TRBJ1-2,TRBV18,CASSPAGWAGYTF,TGTGCCAGCTCACCAGCAGGGTGGGCGGGCTACACCTTC
TRBD2,NA,TRBJ2-5,TRBV7-6,CASSRGGWETQYF,TGTGCCAGCAGTCGCGGGGGGTGGGAGACCCAGTACTTC
NA,NA,TRBJ2-1,TRBV19,CASSIGDRTPIDEQFF,TGTGCCAGTAGTATAGGCGACCGAACCCCTATAGATGAGCAGTTCTTC
NA,NA,TRBJ1-2,TRBV5-6,CASSIRTGGPFYGYTF,TGTGCCAGTTCTATTCGTACCGGGGGACCCTTCTATGGCTACACCTTC
NA,NA,TRBJ2-3,TRBV20-1,CSASLSDTQYF,TGCAGTGCTAGTCTTTCAGATACGCAGTATTTT
NA,NA,TRBJ2-7,TRBV7-8,CASSPWGERGGHEQYF,TGTGCCAGCAGCCCCTGGGGGGAAAGGGGAGGCCACGAGCAGTACTTC
TRBD1,NA,TRBJ2-3,TRBV28,CASSTGTGAGDTQYF,TGTGCCAGCAGTACAGGGACAGGGGCAGGGGATACGCAGTATTTT
NA,NA,TRBJ2-3,TRBV23-1,CASSPGRGLPCTDTQYF,TGCGCCAGCAGCCCCGGCCGAGGGCTTCCTTGCACAGATACGCAGTATTTT
NA,once,TRBJ1-1,TRBV5-1,CASSINGGARMNTEAFF,TGCGCCAGCAGCATCAATGGGGGGGCGCGTATGAACACTGAAGCTTTCTTT
NA,NA,TRBJ1-1,TRBV6-5,CASSYGGGNTEAFF,TGTGCCAGCAGTTACGGCGGGGGTAACACTGAAGCTTTCTTT
TRBD1,once,TRBJ1-2,TRBV28,CASSLADRGSTF,TGTGCCAGCAGTTTAGCGGACAGGGGCTCCACCTTC
TRBD1,NA,TRBJ2-6,TRBV7-9,CATPGGRGLSGANVLTF,TGTGCCACTCCGGGTGGCAGGGGGCTCTCTGGGGCCAACGTCCTGACTTTC
TRBD1,few,TRBJ1-2,TRBV27,CASSPGQGARGGYTF,TGTGCCAGCAGTCCCGGACAGGGGGCGCGTGGTGGCTACACCTTC
NA,NA,TRBJ2-2,TRBV19,CASRTTGLTGELFF,TGTGCCAGTAGAACCACAGGGTTGACCGGGGAGCTGTTTTTT
NA,NA,TRBJ1-5,TRBV4-1,CASSQTRGSSNQPQHF,TGCGCCAGCAGCCAGACAAGGGGTTCCAGCAATCAGCCCCAGCATTTT
NA,NA,TRBJ2-2,TRBV7-6,CASSLQAANTGELFF,TGTGCCAGCAGCTTACAGGCAGCGAACACCGGGGAGCTGTTTTTT
TRBD1,NA,TRBJ2-5,TRBV5-1,CASSLEPGQPVGTQYF,TGCGCCAGCAGCTTGGAACCGGGACAGCCCGTTGGGACCCAGTACTTC
TRBD2,NA,TRBJ2-1,TRBV11-2,CASRPGLAGVLHEQFF,TGTGCCAGCAGACCGGGACTAGCGGGAGTATTGCATGAGCAGTTCTTC
TRBD2,NA,TRBJ2-5,TRBV7-7,CASGPGGLAGAQETQYF,TGTGCCAGCGGGCCGGGGGGACTAGCGGGTGCTCAAGAGACCCAGTACTTC
NA,NA,TRBJ1-1,TRBV6-5,CASSYGGGTEAFF,TGTGCCAGCAGTTACGGGGGTGGCACTGAAGCTTTCTTT